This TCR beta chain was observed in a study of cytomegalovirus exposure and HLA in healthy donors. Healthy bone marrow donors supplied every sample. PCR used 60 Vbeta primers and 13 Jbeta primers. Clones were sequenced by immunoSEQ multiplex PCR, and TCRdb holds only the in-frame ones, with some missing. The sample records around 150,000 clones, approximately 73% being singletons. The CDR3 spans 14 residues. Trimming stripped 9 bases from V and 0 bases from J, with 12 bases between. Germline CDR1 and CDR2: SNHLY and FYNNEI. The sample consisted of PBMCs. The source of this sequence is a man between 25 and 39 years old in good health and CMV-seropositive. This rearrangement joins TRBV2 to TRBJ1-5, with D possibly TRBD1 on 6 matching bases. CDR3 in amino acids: CASYRDNSNQPQHF. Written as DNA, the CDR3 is TGTGCCAGTTACAGGGACAATAGCAATCAGCCCCAGCATTTT.